The source of this TCR beta chain is a study of brain T cells in children with intractable seizures. The study, taken as a whole, reports: HCMV serostatus was not known, and viral specificity came from CDR3 similarity only. Absence of clones before surgery may stem from lower sequencing depth.

The method was immunoSEQ multiplex PCR; TCRdb's version includes in-frame clones alone and lacks a portion of them. In the table there are tens of thousands of clones, under 95% of which are singletons. Germline V CDR1 and CDR2: ENHRY, SYGVKD. The CDR3 has 12 amino acids. Trimming at V came to 2 bases and at J to 5 bases, leaving 0 bases not matched to a gene. Sequencing was limited to surgery cases with top T cell transcript signatures in brain tissue. Before surgery, patients took at least one anti-epileptic drug. As concerns this clone: Its antigen is not identified.

The sequence was obtained from a girl aged 2-15 years with Rasmussen encephalitis and intractable seizures. Specimen: peripheral blood, collected at surgery. The chain couples TRBV10-3 to TRBJ2-7; 7 nucleotides line up with TRBD1. The CDR3 loop is CAISETGDEQYF. For the CDR3, the DNA is TGTGCCATCAGTGAGACAGGGGACGAGCAGTACTTC.